This note documents a single T cell receptor (beta chain) sequence. Its specificity is unknown. Using its own MiXCR run on the 5' RACE reads, TCRdb lists one record per CDR3 protein. Of around 500,000 distinct CDR3 sequences in the sample, about a fifth were seen once. The sample belongs to a study of T cells after yellow fever vaccination. Looked up from germline, CDR1 is GTSNPN and CDR2 is SVGIG (reference sequence). The CDR3 runs to 16 residues. V lost 7 bases to trimming and J lost 5 bases, with 23 bases between them. Findings of the study overall: Among all clonotypes, a small share was observed in both CD4 and CD8 compartments. Post-booster repertoires contained most primary-vaccination clones again (about 95% CD4, approximately 86% CD8).

This chain links TRBV30 with TRBJ2-2, with D possibly being TRBD1 (5 bases). This sample comprised PBMCs, obtained roughly 20 days after the first yellow fever vaccination. This TCR came from a man between 18 and 35 years old who received the YFV17D yellow fever vaccine. In DNA, the CDR3 is TGTGCCTTCAACCCTCCCATAGAAGGGGCGACCGGGGAGCTGTTTTTT. Residues: CAFNPPIEGATGELFF.